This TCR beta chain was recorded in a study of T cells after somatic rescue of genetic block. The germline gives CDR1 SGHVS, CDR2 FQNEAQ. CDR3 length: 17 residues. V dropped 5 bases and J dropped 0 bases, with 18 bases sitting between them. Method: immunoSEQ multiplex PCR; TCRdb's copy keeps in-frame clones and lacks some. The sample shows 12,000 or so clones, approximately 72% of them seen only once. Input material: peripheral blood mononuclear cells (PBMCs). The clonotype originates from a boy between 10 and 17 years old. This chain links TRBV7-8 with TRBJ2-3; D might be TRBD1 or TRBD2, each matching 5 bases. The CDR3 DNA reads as TGTGCCAGCAGCCTTTCGGGGAGAGGGGAGAGCACAGATACGCAGTATTTT. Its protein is CASSLSGRGESTDTQYF.